The T cell receptor beta chain described here comes from a study of cytomegalovirus exposure and HLA in healthy donors. Some clones are missing from TCRdb's copy, which holds only in-frame ones; the method was immunoSEQ multiplex PCR. The sample yields 110,000 to 150,000 clones, approximately 89% seen once. This CDR3 has 14 residues. Per the germline V gene, CDR1 is MNHEY and CDR2 is SVGAGI. V was cut by 9 bases and J by 2 bases, with 15 bases left in between. The chain joins TRBV6-5 to TRBJ2-3, with D possibly being TRBD1 (6 bases). Input material: PBMCs. The sequence was collected from a man between 18 and 35 years old in good health and CMV-seronegative. Here the CDR3 DNA reads TGTGCCAGTGGAAGCAGGGGTTTCACAGATACGCAGTATTTT. Protein product: CASGSRGFTDTQYF.